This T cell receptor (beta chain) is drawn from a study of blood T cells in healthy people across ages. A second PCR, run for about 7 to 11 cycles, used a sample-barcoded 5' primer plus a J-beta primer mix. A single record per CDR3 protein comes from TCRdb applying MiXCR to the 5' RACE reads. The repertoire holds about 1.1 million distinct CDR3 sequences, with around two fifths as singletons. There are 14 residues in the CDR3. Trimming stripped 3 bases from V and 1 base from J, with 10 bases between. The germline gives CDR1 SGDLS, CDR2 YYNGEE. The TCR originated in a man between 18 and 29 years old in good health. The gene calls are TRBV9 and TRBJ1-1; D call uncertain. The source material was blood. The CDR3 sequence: CASSATFGNTEAFF. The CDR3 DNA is TGTGCCAGCAGCGCAACCTTCGGGAACACTGAAGCTTTCTTT.